This T cell receptor beta chain emerged from a study of early T cells in non-severe SARS-CoV-2 infection. This clonotype was observed at least ten times. TCRdb reprocessed the 5' RACE reads via MiXCR and lists one record per CDR3 protein. The table shows roughly 80,000 distinct CDR3 sequences, with 11% occurring only once. Here the sequenced sample was whole blood, taken at baseline. The clonotype originates from an adult who was a healthcare worker with PCR-confirmed SARS-CoV-2 infection or an uninfected control (not recorded which).

The CDR3 loop reads CASTLGQQYGYTF. The CDR3 region has the DNA TGTGCCAGCACCCTGGGACAGCAGTATGGCTACACCTTC. V gene TRBV7-2 combines with J gene TRBJ1-2; the match to TRBD1 covers 7 bases. This CDR3 comprises 13 residues. J lost 5 bases, V lost 7 bases, and 7 bases had no gene match. CDR1 is SGHTA and CDR2 is FQGNSA in the germline V gene. The full variable domain, its missing parts supplied by reference TRBV7-2 and TRBJ1-2, is GAGVSQSPSNKVTEKGKDVELRCDPISGHTALYWYRQSLGQGLEFLIYFQGNSAPDKSGLPSDRFSAERTGGSVSTLTIQRTQQEDSAVYLCASTLGQQYGYTFGSGTRLTVV.